Listed below are T cell receptor beta chains from one sample, sequenced in a study of blood T cell repertoires in COVID-19. The assay was immunoSEQ multiplex PCR, and TCRdb's table has in-frame clones only and misses some. The table shows about 170,000 clones, with 70% to 85% occurring only once. Source material: peripheral blood. These receptors all stem from a man older than 75 with COVID-19, enrolled during active disease. CDR3s include the opening cysteine and the closing phenylalanine or tryptophan. The D gene is left open where the match is weak. Not all rows give a size; the values are once, few, many and, for expanded clones, a class.

- TRBJ1-1 TRBV5-1 13 - CASNFGGATEAFF TGCGCCAGCAATTTCGGCGGGGCTACTGAAGCTTTCTTT
TRBD1 TRBJ2-7 TRBV11-3 15 - CASSPRDRGRLEQYF TGTGCCAGCAGCCCCCGGGACAGGGGGCGCCTCGAGCAGTACTTC
TRBD1 TRBJ2-1 TRBV19 15 - CASLRRTGGNNEQFF TGTGCCAGCTTACGAAGGACAGGGGGTAACAATGAGCAGTTCTTC
TRBD1 TRBJ1-1 TRBV10-1 16 - CASSEPTGGRDTEAFF TGCGCCAGCAGTGAGCCGACAGGGGGCCGGGACACTGAAGCTTTCTTT
TRBD1 TRBJ1-1 TRBV19 15 - CASSIVGQGSTEAFF TGTGCCAGTAGTATAGTTGGACAGGGTTCCACTGAAGCTTTCTTT
- TRBJ2-6 TRBV6-2/TRBV6-3 15 - CASSPPGSGANVLTF TGTGCCAGCAGTCCCCCAGGGTCCGGGGCCAACGTCCTGACTTTC
- TRBJ1-3 TRBV5-1 18 - CASSLAARQLSPGNTIYF TGCGCCAGCAGCTTGGCCGCGAGACAGTTAAGCCCGGGAAACACCATATATTTT
- TRBJ1-5 TRBV15 15 - CATSRDLTRNQPQHF TGTGCCACCAGCAGAGACCTGACACGTAATCAGCCCCAGCATTTT
TRBD1 TRBJ1-6 TRBV2 14 - CASSVQGNGSPLHF TGTGCCAGCAGTGTACAGGGGAATGGTTCACCCCTCCACTTT
- TRBJ1-2 TRBV20-1 13 - CSASRQSSHGYTF TGCAGTGCTAGTAGACAAAGTTCCCATGGCTACACCTTC
TRBD1 TRBJ1-3 TRBV28 15 - CASSLDRGSGNTIYF TGTGCCAGCAGCCTGGACAGGGGCTCTGGAAACACCATATATTTT
- TRBJ1-1 TRBV3-1/TRBV3-2 13 few CASSQAQDTAAFF TGTGCCAGCAGCCAAGCTCAGGACACTGCAGCTTTCTTT
- TRBJ2-3 TRBV11-3 14 once CASSLREGTDTQYF TGTGCCAGCAGCTTAAGAGAGGGAACAGATACGCAGTATTTT
- TRBJ2-2 TRBV19 15 - CASSPIEANTGELFF TGTGCCAGTAGTCCAATTGAGGCGAACACCGGGGAGCTGTTTTTT
TRBD2 TRBJ2-3 TRBV6-6 15 - CASTSGGAGTDTQYF TGTGCCAGCACTTCCGGGGGGGCAGGCACAGATACGCAGTATTTT
- TRBJ2-7 TRBV5-4 13 - CASSLVSTYEQYF TGTGCCAGCAGCTTGGTCTCTACCTACGAGCAGTACTTC
- TRBJ1-1 TRBV10-3 13 - CAISERMNTEAFF TGTGCCATCAGTGAGCGTATGAACACTGAAGCTTTCTTT
- TRBJ1-3 TRBV15 16 few CATSRDAVFSGNTIYF TGTGCCACCAGCAGAGATGCAGTTTTCTCTGGAAACACCATATATTTT
TRBD1 TRBJ1-1 TRBV5-1 14 few CASSSGTENTEAFF TGCGCCAGCAGCTCGGGGACAGAGAACACTGAAGCTTTCTTT
TRBD1 TRBJ1-4 TRBV7-2 14 few CASSQDRGREKLFF TGTGCCAGCAGCCAGGACAGGGGCCGTGAAAAACTGTTTTTT
- TRBJ1-2 TRBV28 16 - CASTSTGGDWLEGYTF TGTGCCAGCACCTCCACCGGGGGAGATTGGCTCGAAGGCTACACCTTC
- TRBJ1-4 TRBV20-1 14 - CSASTGRANEKLFF TGCAGTGCTAGTACAGGGAGGGCTAATGAAAAACTGTTTTTT
TRBD1 TRBJ2-7 TRBV7-2 15 - CASSLGQGAIYEQYF TGTGCCAGCAGCCTGGGACAGGGGGCGATCTACGAGCAGTACTTC
- TRBJ1-6 TRBV14 15 - CASSQAGGFSSPLHF TGTGCCAGCAGCCAAGCCGGAGGGTTTAGTTCACCCCTCCACTTT
TRBD2 TRBJ2-3 TRBV25-1 16 - CASSDLSGGRGSTQYF TGTGCCAGCAGTGATCTTAGCGGGGGGCGGGGAAGTACGCAGTATTTT
- TRBJ1-5 TRBV18 14 - CASSPSGGDQPQHF TGTGCCAGCTCACCGTCCGGGGGAGATCAGCCCCAGCATTTT
- TRBJ1-6 TRBV4-2 15 once CASSQVVNEGSPLHF TGTGCCAGCAGCCAAGTAGTTAATGAGGGTTCACCCCTCCACTTT
TRBD1 TRBJ1-4 TRBV7-9 15 - CASSSTGGSNEKLFF TGTGCCAGCAGCTCGACAGGGGGCTCTAATGAAAAACTGTTTTTT
TRBD1 TRBJ1-6 TRBV28 18 - CASGLGQGSTGLNSPLHF TGTGCCAGCGGCCTCGGACAGGGGTCCACAGGGCTGAATTCACCCCTCCACTTT
- TRBJ2-2 TRBV4-3 15 - CASSQDISFGGKLFF TGCGCCAGCAGCCAAGACATCAGTTTTGGGGGGAAGCTGTTTTTT
TRBD1 TRBJ1-2 TRBV6-5 13 - CASSYATGDGYTF TGTGCCAGCAGTTACGCGACAGGGGATGGCTACACCTTC
TRBD1 TRBJ1-2 TRBV6-5 15 - CASSYSYRGNYGYTF TGTGCCAGCAGTTACTCTTACAGGGGTAACTATGGCTACACCTTC
- TRBJ1-4 TRBV19 14 - CASTGGRGGEKLFF TGTGCCAGCACGGGTGGTCGCGGGGGTGAAAAACTGTTTTTT
- TRBJ2-2 TRBV10-2 14 - CASSLGSYTGELFF TGCGCCAGCAGTCTAGGGAGTTACACCGGGGAGCTGTTTTTT
- TRBJ1-5 TRBV5-6 15 - CASSWRGVRNQPQHF TGTGCCAGCAGCTGGCGCGGGGTTCGCAATCAGCCCCAGCATTTT